The following is a T cell receptor (beta chain) sequence with its context. Per the original methods: Reference gene primer amplification in the assay estimated nucleated cell counts. Measured with immunoSEQ multiplex PCR; TCRdb has only the in-frame clones, and not every one. Clone size and V and J calls were adopted from that table, with D and trimming inferred from the DNA. The top ten clones hold approximately 1.4% of a sample with approximately 220,000 clones, 70% to 85% of them seen once. There are 15 residues in the CDR3. The V gene's germline CDR1 is SGHKS and CDR2 YYEKEE (reference sequence). Trimming at V came to 4 bases and at J to 2 bases, leaving 1 base not matched to a gene. The data are from a study of blood T cell repertoires in COVID-19. Study members were between about 18 and 100 years old and lived in 25 or so US regions.

The V and J genes are TRBV5-5 and TRBJ2-1; 12 nucleotides match TRBD2. This sequence was found in a woman aged 40 to 49 with acute COVID-19. The material sequenced was PBMCs or T cells enriched from blood (not recorded which). Here the CDR3 reads CASSRLAGAYNEQFF. Written as DNA, the CDR3 is TGTGCCAGCAGCAGACTAGCGGGAGCCTACAATGAGCAGTTCTTC.